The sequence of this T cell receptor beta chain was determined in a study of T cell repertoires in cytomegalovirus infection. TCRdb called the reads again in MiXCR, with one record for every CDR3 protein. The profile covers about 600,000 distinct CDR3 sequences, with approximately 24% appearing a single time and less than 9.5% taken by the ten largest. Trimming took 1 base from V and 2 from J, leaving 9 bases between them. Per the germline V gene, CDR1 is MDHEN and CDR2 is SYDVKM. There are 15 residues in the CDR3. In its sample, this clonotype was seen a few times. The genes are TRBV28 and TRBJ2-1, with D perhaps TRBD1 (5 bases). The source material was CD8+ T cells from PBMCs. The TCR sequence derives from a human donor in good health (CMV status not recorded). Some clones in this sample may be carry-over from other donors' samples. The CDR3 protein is CASSLFAGPYNEQFF. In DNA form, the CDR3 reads TGTGCCAGCAGTTTATTTGCAGGGCCCTACAATGAGCAGTTCTTC.